This record looks at one T cell receptor beta chain sequence and its context. Using immunoSEQ multiplex PCR, the repertoire was profiled, and TCRdb retains in-frame clones only, with some absent. This sample carries around 170,000 clones, 85% to 90% of them seen once, and the ten largest clones take around 1.4%. The data stem from a study of control samples from healthy donors and cancer patients. This clonotype originated in a woman aged 45-65 years in good health. Sequenced input: blood.

The CDR3 sequence is CASSWTSPGANVLTF. Written as DNA, the CDR3 is TGCGCCAGCAGCTGGACCTCGCCGGGGGCCAACGTCCTGACTTTC. This chain links TRBV5-1 with TRBJ2-6, with D hard to call. From germline, CDR1 is SGHRS and CDR2 YFSETQ. The CDR3 has 15 residues. With 3 bases removed from V and 4 bases from J, the gap between germline ends came to 11 bases.